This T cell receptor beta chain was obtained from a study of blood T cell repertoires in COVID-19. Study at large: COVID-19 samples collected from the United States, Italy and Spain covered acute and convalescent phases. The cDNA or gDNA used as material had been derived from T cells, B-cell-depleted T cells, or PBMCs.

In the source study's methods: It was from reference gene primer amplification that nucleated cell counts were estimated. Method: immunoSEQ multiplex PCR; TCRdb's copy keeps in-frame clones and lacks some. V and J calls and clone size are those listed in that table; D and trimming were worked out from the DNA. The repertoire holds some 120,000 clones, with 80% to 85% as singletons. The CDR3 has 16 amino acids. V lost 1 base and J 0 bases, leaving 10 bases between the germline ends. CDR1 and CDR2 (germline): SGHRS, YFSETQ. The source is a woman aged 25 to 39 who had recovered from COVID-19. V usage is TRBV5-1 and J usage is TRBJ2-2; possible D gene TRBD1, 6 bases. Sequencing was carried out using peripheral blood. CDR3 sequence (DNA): TGCGCCAGCAGCTTGATGGGGACACCGAACACCGGGGAGCTGTTTTTT. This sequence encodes CASSLMGTPNTGELFF.